The sequence of this TCR beta chain was determined in a study of CD8 T cells in ankylosing spondylitis. This clonotype was counted at least ten times. Its antigen remains unknown. Trimming left V 7 bases short and J 4 bases short, with 19 bases between. CDR3 size: 15 residues. In germline, CDR1 is LGHNA, CDR2 YNFKEQ. Points from the study as a whole: What appeared characteristic of ankylosing spondylitis blood was a TCR beta motif of fewer than ten highly homologous variants. Disease-linked clones were CD8+ and relatively rare in peripheral blood. In ankylosing spondylitis patients, matched synovial fluid reportedly showed significant enrichment of disease-linked clones. Earlier studies detected some motif variants in reactive arthritis synovial fluid and blood.

Each CDR3 protein is one row after TCRdb ran MiXCR on the 5' RACE reads. This sample yields approximately 140,000 distinct CDR3 sequences, of which more than 7% are seen a single time; about 7.1% belongs to the top ten. The chain couples TRBV4-2 to TRBJ1-1; D not resolved. This sequence was found in a male donor with ankylosing spondylitis. The specimen sequenced was synovial fluid, either unsorted or a sorted T cell fraction (not recorded which). The CDR3 DNA reads as TGTGCCAGCACCCTCCGGAGTGGGTCAGGCACTGAAGCTTTCTTT. Encoded protein: CASTLRSGSGTEAFF.